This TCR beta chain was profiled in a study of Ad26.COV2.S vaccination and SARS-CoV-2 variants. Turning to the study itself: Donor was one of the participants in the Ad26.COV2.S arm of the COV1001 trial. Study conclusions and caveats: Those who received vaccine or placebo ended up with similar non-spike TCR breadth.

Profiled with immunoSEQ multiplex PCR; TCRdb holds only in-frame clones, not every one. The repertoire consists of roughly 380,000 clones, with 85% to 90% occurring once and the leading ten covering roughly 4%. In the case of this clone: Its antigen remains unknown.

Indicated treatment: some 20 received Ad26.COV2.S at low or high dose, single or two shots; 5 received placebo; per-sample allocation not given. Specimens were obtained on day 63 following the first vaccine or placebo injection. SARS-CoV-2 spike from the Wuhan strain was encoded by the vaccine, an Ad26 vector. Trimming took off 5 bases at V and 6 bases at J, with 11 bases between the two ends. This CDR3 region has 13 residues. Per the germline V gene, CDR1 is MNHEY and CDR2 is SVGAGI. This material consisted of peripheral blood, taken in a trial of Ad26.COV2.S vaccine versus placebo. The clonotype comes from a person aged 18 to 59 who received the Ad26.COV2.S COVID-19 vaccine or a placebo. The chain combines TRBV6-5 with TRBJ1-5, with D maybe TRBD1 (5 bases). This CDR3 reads CASSQGQSQPQHF. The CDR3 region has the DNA TGTGCCAGCAGTCAGGGTCAGAGTCAGCCCCAGCATTTT.